This T cell receptor beta chain came from a study of CD8 T cells in Susac syndrome. Random hexamers were used to reverse transcribe the RNA input (about 0.5 to 1 ug). Amplification of the TCR beta CDR3 was carried out by immunoSEQ multiplex PCR, which spanned a total of 54 Vbeta and 13 Jbeta segments. TCRdb passed the immunoSEQ multiplex PCR reads through MiXCR, listing each CDR3 protein once. This sample has around 200,000 distinct CDR3 sequences, with roughly 94% found just once. This CDR3 is 14 amino acids long. Germline values: CDR1 MNHEY, CDR2 SVGEGT. Trimming cost V 6 bases and J 5 bases, with 13 bases left between them. High-throughput TCR beta sequencing covered peripheral CD8+ and CD4+ T cells.

Sequenced: CD4+ T cells from PBMCs. This TCR was sampled from a human donor with Susac syndrome. This chain joins TRBV6-2 or TRBV6-3 and TRBJ2-2, with D perhaps matching TRBD1 or TRBD2 (5 bases each). CDR3 loop: CASRLQGETGELFF. The CDR3, as DNA: TGTGCCAGCAGACTTCAGGGAGAGACCGGGGAGCTGTTTTTT.